The sequence of this T cell receptor (beta chain) was determined in a study of CXCR3-negative and CXCR3-positive naive CD8 T cells. Study-wide context: Roughly 135 million TRB reads were obtained overall (about 1.5 +/- 0.3 million per library). Study results and caveats: The study found comparably high diversity in both naive subsets and much lower diversity in memory CD8+ cells.

The study made its TRB cDNA libraries by 5' RACE, adding UMI labels. Reanalyzing the 5' RACE reads, TCRdb keeps one entry per CDR3 protein, without DNA. Here the sample table reports 30,000 to 40,000 distinct CDR3 sequences. Turning to this clonotype: Its specificity is unknown.

The material sequenced was memory CD8+ T cells from blood. This receptor was taken from a human donor in good health. Some clones in this sample may be carry-over from other donors' samples.

CDR3 sequence: CSVPTSGGLDTQYF. The genes are TRBV29-1 and TRBJ2-3; TCRdb reports TRBD2, a call that lacks DNA to check it against. Germline CDR1 reads SQVTM; CDR2 reads ANQGSEA. This CDR3 has 14 residues.